This T cell receptor beta chain came from a study of blood T cell repertoires in COVID-19. At the level of the study: Acute and convalescent COVID-19 specimens originated in the United States, Italy and Spain. PBMCs, B-cell-depleted T cells, or T cells were the source of the cDNA or gDNA that made up the material.

The CDR3 runs to 15 residues. Losses at the gene ends were 6 bases for V and 4 bases for J; bases not matched to a gene: 8. From germline, CDR1 is SGHNT and CDR2 YENEEA. In the authors' methods: Estimation of nucleated cell counts relied on the amplification of reference gene primers. Libraries were prepared by immunoSEQ multiplex PCR; TCRdb keeps only in-frame clonotypes and omits some of them. The V and J calls and clone size are taken from that table; D and trimming were inferred from the DNA. The sample lists a few hundred thousand clones, roughly 84% occurring once. V usage is TRBV11-3 and J usage is TRBJ2-1; 8 nucleotides align to TRBD2. This TCR was sampled from a woman aged 40 to 50 who had recovered from COVID-19. Sequencing used peripheral blood. The CDR3 sequence is CASSLYGGVYNEQFF. The DNA of the CDR3 is TGTGCCAGCAGTCTCTACGGGGGGGTTTACAATGAGCAGTTCTTC. Full variable domain (missing parts from reference TRBV11-3 and TRBJ2-1): EAGVVQSPRYKIIEKKQPVAFWCNPISGHNTLYWYLQNLGQGPELLIRYENEEAVDDSQLPKDRFSAERLKGVDSTLKIQPAELGDSAVYLCASSLYGGVYNEQFFGPGTRLTVL.